These 25 T cell receptor beta chains originate from one sample sequenced in a study of blood T cells in healthy people across ages. For the second PCR, which ran for roughly 6 to 12 cycles, a sample-barcoded 5' primer and a J-beta primer mix were used. TCRdb reprocessed the 5' RACE reads via MiXCR and lists one record per CDR3 protein. The sample shows about 1,500,000 distinct CDR3 sequences, 28% of them seen only once. Sequences were obtained from blood. These receptors came from a young woman in good health.

The chain has TRBV7-9 and TRBJ1-1; TRBD1 is a possible D gene (5 bases). Germline assignment: CDR1 SEHNR and CDR2 FQNEAQ (reference sequence). The CDR3 covers 13 residues. The ends were cut back, 8 bases at V and 3 bases at J, with 13 bases in the middle. The CDR3 protein is CASDRSVDTEAFF. The CDR3 nucleotides read TGTGCCAGCGACAGATCGGTGGACACTGAAGCTTTCTTT.

This clonotype has more than one count but fewer than ten. The chain employs TRBV14 and TRBJ2-3; D unclear. The ends were cut back, 5 bases at V and 4 bases at J, with 13 bases in the middle. This CDR3 is built from 14 residues. Germline V CDR1 and CDR2: SGHDN, FVKESK. CDR3 region: CASSYGPGPDTQYF. The CDR3 DNA follows: TGTGCCAGCAGCTATGGACCCGGGCCAGATACGCAGTATTTT. The full variable domain, completed using reference TRBV14 and TRBJ2-3, is EAGVTQFPSHSVIEKGQTVTLRCDPISGHDNLYWYRRVMGKEIKFLLHFVKESKQDESGMPNNRFLAERTGGTYSTLKVQPAELEDSGVYFCASSYGPGPDTQYFGPGTRLTVL.

This clonotype was counted a few times. The chain recombines TRBV18 with TRBJ2-7, with 7 bases that match TRBD1. Germline CDR1 and CDR2: KGHSH and LQKENI. With 3 bases clipped from V and 3 bases from J, the junction kept 14 bases outside the gene matches. CDR3 size: 17 residues. The CDR3 DNA reads TGTGCCAGCTCACCTACGGACAGGCCGGGGTCATTCTACGAGCAGTACTTC. Translating it yields CASSPTDRPGSFYEQYF.

This clonotype was detected a few times. V and J are TRBV20-1 and TRBJ2-1, with TRBD2 matching 7 bases. The germline V gene encodes CDR1 DFQATT and CDR2 SNEGSKA (reference sequence). The CDR3 runs 15 residues. The V and J ends lost 0 bases and 8 bases, in that order; junction bases with no gene match: 10. This CDR3 is CSARDPGGRGYEQFF. The CDR3 DNA reads as TGCAGTGCTAGAGATCCGGGCGGGAGAGGGTATGAGCAGTTCTTC.

Comment on this clonotype: The germline gene is not matched at one end of the junction; a read error may be the cause. V gene TRBV5-1 combines with J gene TRBJ2-7; possibly TRBD1 or TRBD2 for D (5 bases each). The germline CDR1 and CDR2 sequences are SGHRS and YFSETQ. The CDR3 is 15 residues long. CDR3 residues: CVSSLDTPGPREQYF. CDR3 in DNA: TGCGTCAGCAGCTTGGACACTCCGGGACCGCGCGAGCAGTACTTC.

Comment on this clonotype: It differs at one base from a far larger clone, so likely a read error. The chain is built from TRBV4-1 and TRBJ2-1; perhaps D is TRBD1 or TRBD2 (5 bases each). The germline V gene has CDR1 MGHRA and CDR2 YSYEKL. This CDR3 contains 16 residues. The CDR3 coding sequence is TGCGCCAGCAGCCAAGAGGCAGGGAGCTCCTACAATGAGCAGGTCTTC. Its protein is CASSQEAGSSYNEQVF.

The rearrangement uses TRBV9 and TRBJ1-4, with D tentatively TRBD1 (5 bases). CDR1 SGDLS and CDR2 YYNGEE come from the germline V gene. V lost 6 bases, J lost 4 bases, and 10 bases lay in between. CDR3 length: 13 amino acids. CDR3 amino acids: CASNTGDNEKLFF. In DNA, the CDR3 is TGTGCCAGCAATACAGGAGATAATGAAAAACTGTTTTTT.

This clonotype has just a few counts. This chain joins TRBV12-3 or TRBV12-4 and TRBJ2-3, with D perhaps TRBD1 or TRBD2 (5 bases each). V was trimmed by 7 bases and J by 0 bases, leaving 14 bases between them. This CDR3 spans 15 amino acids. The CDR3 coding sequence is TGTGCCAGCACCTCCGGGACGGGAAGCACAGATACGCAGTATTTT. Amino acids: CASTSGTGSTDTQYF.

CDR3 region: CASSFARRGDTQYF. DNA for the CDR3: TGTGCCAGCAGTTTTGCCAGAAGGGGGGATACGCAGTATTTT. The chain is built from TRBV12-3 or TRBV12-4 and TRBJ2-3; tentatively, D is TRBD1 (6 bases). The CDR3 extends over 14 amino acids. The V end was cut by 3 bases, the J end by 6 bases, with 13 bases between.

The chain links TRBV18 to TRBJ2-5, with D tentatively TRBD2 (5 bases). The CDR3 contains 16 residues. Trimming cost V 5 bases and J 3 bases, with 19 bases left between them. Germline lookup yields CDR1 KGHSH and CDR2 LQKENI. The CDR3 here is CASSSPGIGREETQYF. CDR3 nucleotides: TGTGCCAGCTCAAGCCCCGGGATTGGCCGTGAAGAGACCCAGTACTTC.

The sample holds a few counts of this clonotype. The rearrangement links TRBV20-1 to TRBJ2-5, with TRBD1 matching 7 bases. Gene TRBJ2-7 matches the end of the DNA better, so the J call may be wrong. The CDR3 spans 12 residues. Germline-derived CDR1 and CDR2 are DFQATT and SNEGSKA (reference sequence). CDR3 DNA sequence: TGCAGTGCTAAGGGGGCCCGCTACGAGCAGTACTTC. It encodes CSAKGARYEQYF.

The V call is TRBV20-1, the J call TRBJ2-3; no clear D. Trimming removed 0 bases at V and 2 bases at J, with 9 bases between. The germline V gene has CDR1 DFQATT and CDR2 SNEGSKA (reference sequence). This CDR3 is built from 14 residues. The CDR3 DNA reads as TGCAGTGCTAGAGAGGCCGAGCTCACAGATACGCAGTATTTT. Translation: CSAREAELTDTQYF.

The chain uses TRBV6-5 and TRBJ1-1; D ambiguous. V dropped 6 bases and J dropped 5 bases, with 16 bases sitting between them. The CDR3 covers 14 residues. Germline loops: CDR1 MNHEY, CDR2 SVGAGI. The CDR3: CASRPPQGGTEAFF. CDR3 DNA sequence: TGTGCCAGCAGACCCCCTCAAGGAGGTACTGAAGCTTTCTTT.

This clonotype was counted between two and nine times. The rearrangement links TRBV20-1 to TRBJ2-5; perhaps TRBD2 as D (7 bases). The CDR3 has 14 residues. Per the germline V gene, CDR1 is DFQATT and CDR2 is SNEGSKA (reference sequence). Trimming shortened V by 1 base and J by 4 bases, and 13 bases separated the two germline ends. CDR3 sequence (DNA): TGCAGTGCTAGAGTAGGGGGGGCCGTAGAGACCCAGTACTTC. Its protein product is CSARVGGAVETQYF.

This clonotype was recorded many times. The CDR3 loop is CASSATGTGGNIQYF. CDR3 DNA sequence: TGTGCCAGCAGTGCGACAGGGACCGGGGGAAACATTCAGTACTTC. The chain recombines TRBV2 with TRBJ2-4; tentatively, D is TRBD1 (7 bases). The CDR3 covers 15 residues. Trimming took 4 bases from V and 6 from J, leaving 16 bases between them. Germline V lookup: CDR1 SNHLY, CDR2 FYNNEI.

There are many counts of this clonotype. V gene TRBV7-2 combines with J gene TRBJ1-2; possibly TRBD1 for D (5 bases). In germline, CDR1 is SGHTA, CDR2 FQGNSA. Trimming shortened V by 1 base and J by 4 bases, and 7 bases separated the two germline ends. The CDR3 totals 13 residues. This CDR3 is CASSLDGAYGYTF. CDR3 DNA: TGTGCCAGCAGCTTAGACGGGGCCTATGGCTACACCTTC.

The chain employs TRBV7-2 and TRBJ2-4, with a tentative D call TRBD1 (6 bases). CDR1 is SGHTA, CDR2 FQGNSA, per germline. CDR3 length: 17 amino acids. Trimming shortened V by 2 bases and J by 0 bases, and 14 bases separated the two germline ends. CDR3 loop: CASSLSGQGLAKNIQYF. DNA for the CDR3: TGTGCCAGCAGCTTAAGTGGTCAGGGGCTAGCCAAAAACATTCAGTACTTC.

As concerns this clonotype: Germline and junction disagree at one end, which may indicate a read error. The chain links TRBV9 to TRBJ2-6, with 7 bases aligning to TRBD1. CDR1 and CDR2 from the germline V gene are SGDLS and YYNGEE. CDR3 length: 20 residues. The CDR3 reads CASSDPRDSVKSSGANVPTF. CDR3 DNA sequence: TGTGCCAGCAGCGACCCTCGGGACAGCGTGAAGTCCTCTGGGGCCAACGTCCCGACTTTC.

The gene calls are TRBV5-1 and TRBJ1-1; 9 bases align to TRBD1. Germline assignment: CDR1 SGHRS and CDR2 YFSETQ. The CDR3 has 16 residues. The V segment lost 3 bases and the J segment 0 bases; nucleotides outside the gene matches: 6. CDR3 nucleotide sequence: TGCGCCAGCAGCTCTGGACAGGGGACCATGAACACTGAAGCTTTCTTT. Amino acids: CASSSGQGTMNTEAFF.

The chain employs TRBV5-1 and TRBJ2-7; 7 nucleotides align to TRBD2. This CDR3 is built from 14 residues. Germline CDR1 and CDR2: SGHRS and YFSETQ. After removal of 6 bases from V and 0 bases from J, the junction contained 6 bases not matched to a gene. The CDR3 loop reads CASNMGGSSYEQYF. DNA for the CDR3: TGCGCCAGCAACATGGGGGGGAGCTCCTACGAGCAGTACTTC.

This clonotype was seen at least ten times. The V and J genes are TRBV12-3 or TRBV12-4 and TRBJ2-7; D is undetermined. The CDR3 runs to 12 residues. V gave up 4 bases and J gave up 2 bases, with 6 bases separating them. CDR3 sequence: CASSYRPYEQYF. The CDR3 DNA is TGTGCCAGCAGTTACCGCCCCTACGAGCAGTACTTC.

This clonotype was counted a few times. This chain links TRBV13 with TRBJ2-1; TRBD2 matches 11 bases. This CDR3 has 17 amino acids. V shed 4 bases, J shed 1 base, and the junction held 6 bases outside the gene matches. Germline CDR1 PRHDT, CDR2 FYEKMQ (reference sequence). The CDR3 sequence is CASSSATSGMSYNEQFF. The CDR3, as DNA: TGTGCCAGCAGCTCAGCGACTAGCGGGATGTCCTACAATGAGCAGTTCTTC.

This clonotype appeared a few times. The chain uses TRBV28 and TRBJ2-3; D not certain. The CDR3 spans 16 residues. The V gene's germline CDR1 is MDHEN and CDR2 SYDVKM. The V end lost 8 bases, the J end lost 2 bases, and 20 bases lay between the germline ends. CDR3 bases: TGTGCCAGCTCGCCTCCCAGTGGCTCCGCCACAGATACGCAGTATTTT. Residues: CASSPPSGSATDTQYF.

This clonotype was counted many times. The chain links TRBV3-1 to TRBJ2-7, with 11 bases lining up with TRBD1. V lost 2 bases to trimming and J lost 7 bases; unmatched junction nucleotides: 7. This CDR3 contains 15 residues. Germline CDR1 reads LGHDT; CDR2 reads YNNKEL (reference sequence). The CDR3 protein is CASSQWTGGAGEQYF. The CDR3 coding sequence is TGTGCCAGCAGCCAATGGACAGGGGGCGCGGGTGAGCAGTACTTC.

This clonotype turned up a few times. This chain connects TRBV6-5 to TRBJ2-7; possibly TRBD1 or TRBD2 for D (5 bases each). CDR1 MNHEY and CDR2 SVGAGI come from the germline V gene. CDR3 size: 15 residues. V was pared by 2 bases and J by 2 bases, with 13 bases between. The CDR3 region is CASSYRGDVPYEQYF. Written as DNA, the CDR3 is TGTGCCAGCAGTTACCGAGGGGACGTTCCCTACGAGCAGTACTTC.